These T cell receptor beta chains were read from a single sample in a study of CD8+ T cells in alopecia areata. Data came from immunoSEQ multiplex PCR; TCRdb stores just in-frame clones and leaves some out. The sample holds about 6,900 clones, roughly 70% seen once. The sequencing used skin, collected at week 4, from a patient treated with tofacitinib. The receptors come from a human donor with alopecia areata. Each CDR3 is given with its conserved first and last residue. Fields, in order: D gene, V gene, clone size, J gene, CDR3 DNA, CDR3 protein. D genes are given only for firm matches. Not all rows give a size; the values are once, few, many and, for expanded clones, a class.

TRBD2	TRBV6-6	.	TRBJ2-1	TGTGCCAGCAGGGGACTAGCGGCCTACAATGAGCAGTTCTTC	CASRGLAAYNEQFF
TRBD1	TRBV25-1	.	TRBJ2-5	TGTGCCAGCAGTGAATATGGGACAGGGGTAGAGACCCAGTACTTC	CASSEYGTGVETQYF
TRBD1	TRBV11-2	.	TRBJ1-4	TGTGCCAGCAGCGTAGCCCGACAGGGGGTCTTTAATGAAAAACTGTTTTTT	CASSVARQGVFNEKLFF
TRBD1	TRBV5-1	.	TRBJ2-2	TGCGCCAGCAGCCAGGGACAGGGGGTGAACACCGGGGAGCTGTTTTTT	CASSQGQGVNTGELFF
TRBD1	TRBV27	.	TRBJ1-5	TGTGCCAGCAGTTTTGGGCGAGGGGGCCAGCCCCAGCATTTT	CASSFGRGGQPQHF
.	TRBV7-4	once	TRBJ1-1	TGTGCCAGCAGCTTAGGCCTCCGGAACACTGAAGCTTTCTTT	CASSLGLRNTEAFF
.	TRBV5-1	few	TRBJ2-3	TGCGCCAGCAGCTCCGCGTCTAATGAGGGATTGGGCACAGATACGCAGTATTTT	CASSSASNEGLGTDTQYF
.	TRBV6-5	once	TRBJ2-3	TGTGCCAGCAGAACTAGCTCAGATACGCAGTATTTT	CASRTSSDTQYF
TRBD1	TRBV5-1	.	TRBJ2-3	TGCGCCAGCCACATAGGATATTCCCGGGACAGGGGTCGAGATACGCAGTATTTT	CASHIGYSRDRGRDTQYF
.	TRBV7-9	few	TRBJ2-5	TGTGCCAGCAGCTTTCTAAGGACCTCGAACGCACAAGAGACCCAGTACTTC	CASSFLRTSNAQETQYF
TRBD1	TRBV7-3	few	TRBJ2-1	TGTGCCAGCAGTTCGGGACAGGGGGGTTACAATGAGCAGTTCTTC	CASSSGQGGYNEQFF
TRBD2	TRBV5-4	.	TRBJ2-3	TGTGCCAGCAGCTTAGCGGGGCGCACAGATACGCAGTATTTT	CASSLAGRTDTQYF
.	TRBV19	.	TRBJ1-2	TGTGCCAGTGACGAAGGGACCGAAGATGGCTACACCTTC	CASDEGTEDGYTF
.	TRBV29-1	few	TRBJ1-3	TGCAGCGTTGACGGCCAGAACTCTGGAAACACCATATATTTT	CSVDGQNSGNTIYF
.	TRBV2	.	TRBJ2-7	TGTGCCAGCAGTCCACCGGGCCTCCAAACCTACGAGCAGTACTTC	CASSPPGLQTYEQYF
.	TRBV12-2	few	TRBJ1-1	TGTGCAAGTCGCTTAGGAGACAACACTGAAGCTTTCTTT	CASRLGDNTEAFF
.	TRBV5-4	few	TRBJ2-1	TGTGCCAGCAGCCCGCCCGGACTCAGATACAATGAGCAGTTCTTC	CASSPPGLRYNEQFF
TRBD2	TRBV5-4	.	TRBJ2-7	TGTGCCAGCAGGACTAGCGGGGGGGATACCACCGTCGAGCAGTACTTC	CASRTSGGDTTVEQYF
TRBD1	TRBV9	.	TRBJ2-2	TGTGCCAGCAGCACCACCCCAGGGGGCCCCGGGGAGCTGTTTTTT	CASSTTPGGPGELFF
.	TRBV27	.	TRBJ1-1	TGTGCCAGCAGTTTGGCCCCACCGAACACTGAAGCTTTCTTT	CASSLAPPNTEAFF
.	TRBV27	.	TRBJ2-7	TGTGCCAGCAGTTTAGGGCGGGGCTACGAGCAGTACTTC	CASSLGRGYEQYF
.	TRBV7-2	few	TRBJ2-7	TGTGCCAGCAGCTTAGTTGCGGGGGCCTCCTACGAGCAGTACTTC	CASSLVAGASYEQYF
.	TRBV6-5	.	TRBJ2-7	TGTGCCAGCAGTTACTCGAGGACGGCCTTCGTGCAGTACTTC	CASSYSRTAFVQYF
.	TRBV29-1	.	TRBJ1-2	TGCAGCGTTCGCGACCCGGGACACCGAAGATCAAACTATGGCTACACCTTC	CSVRDPGHRRSNYGYTF
.	TRBV6-5	few	TRBJ2-1	TGTGCCAGCAGTTCCCCCGGGGGCATCAATGAGCAGTTCTTC	CASSSPGGINEQFF
.	TRBV11-2	.	TRBJ2-7	TGTGCCAGCAGCCCACCTACAGGGTTGGGTACCTACGAGCAGTACTTC	CASSPPTGLGTYEQYF
.	TRBV4-1	.	TRBJ1-1	TGCGCCAGCAGTATATTCCTGGGACAAGGGCGGAACACTGAAGCTTTCTTT	CASSIFLGQGRNTEAFF
TRBD1	TRBV7-9	.	TRBJ2-7	TGTGCCAGCAGCTTAGGACAGGGGGGCGAGCAGTACTTC	CASSLGQGGEQYF
TRBD2	TRBV7-9	.	TRBJ2-7	TGTGCCAGCAGCTTATTTTCTGCGGGAGGGCCCCACGAGCAGTACTTC	CASSLFSAGGPHEQYF
TRBD2	TRBV6-1	.	TRBJ2-7	TGTGCCACTCTAGCGGGGGGATCCTCTTTC	CATLAGGSSF
TRBD2	TRBV25-1	few	TRBJ2-3	TGTGCCAGTACTAGCGGGAGAGGGACAGATACGCAGTATTTT	CASTSGRGTDTQYF
.	TRBV5-1	.	TRBJ1-6	TGCGCCAGCAGCTTGAGGAGAGGACGGAGACACTATAATTCACCCCTCCACTTT	CASSLRRGRRHYNSPLHF
.	TRBV4-1	.	TRBJ1-1	TGCGCCAGCAGCCAAGACTGGCGATGGAACACTGAAGCTTTCTTT	CASSQDWRWNTEAFF
.	TRBV5-1	.	TRBJ2-7	TGCGCCAGCAGCTTGGACGGGAGCTCCTACGAGCAGTACTTC	CASSLDGSSYEQYF
TRBD2	TRBV7-3	.	TRBJ2-7	TGTGCCAGCAGCTTAATTTCGGGAGGCGAGCAGTACTTC	CASSLISGGEQYF
TRBD1	TRBV5-1	.	TRBJ1-6	TGCGCCAGCAGCCCCTACCGGGACAGGGGGTCTTCACCCCTCCACTTT	CASSPYRDRGSSPLHF
.	TRBV4-1	.	TRBJ1-2	TGCGCCAGCAGCCACCGACAGGCACAATGGGGGAACTATGGCTACACCTTC	CASSHRQAQWGNYGYTF
TRBD2	TRBV19	.	TRBJ2-5	TGTGCCAGTAGTGGACTAGCGGGAGAGACCCAGTACTTC	CASSGLAGETQYF
.	TRBV7-2	few	TRBJ2-3	TGTGCCAGCAGCTTGTCTAGAGATACGCAGTATTTT	CASSLSRDTQYF
TRBD1	TRBV7-3	.	TRBJ2-1	TGTGCCAGCAGTTCGGGACAGGGGGGGTACAATGAGCAGTTCTTC	CASSSGQGGYNEQFF
TRBD1	TRBV4-1	.	TRBJ2-7	TGCGCCAGCAGCCAGTCGACAGGGATCCCCTACGAGCAGTACTTC	CASSQSTGIPYEQYF
TRBD1	TRBV12-5	.	TRBJ1-1	TGTGCTAGTGGTTTACAGGGGGCGAACACTGAAGCTTTCTTT	CASGLQGANTEAFF
.	TRBV4-2	once	TRBJ1-2	TGTGCCAGCAGCCAAGATCCGGGCTGTAACTATGGCTACACCTTC	CASSQDPGCNYGYTF
.	TRBV10-2	.	TRBJ1-1	TGCGCCAGCAGGGCAACAGGCCGATACTCGGAAGCTTTCTTT	CASRATGRYSEAFF
TRBD2	TRBV4-2	.	TRBJ2-1	TGTGCCAGCAGCCAAGAGGGACTAGCGGGAGAGCTGTTTTCTAATGAGCAGTTCTTC	CASSQEGLAGELFSNEQFF
.	TRBV7-8	.	TRBJ2-1	TGTGCCAGCAGCTTAGGGGCAGGGACTTACTACAATGAGCAGTTCTTC	CASSLGAGTYYNEQFF
.	TRBV9	.	TRBJ1-5	TGTGCCAGCAGCGTAGGAGCAGTAATCAATCAGCCCCAGCATTTT	CASSVGAVINQPQHF
.	TRBV16	.	TRBJ1-2	TGTGCCAGCAGCCCCCAAGGGGTCGGCTACACCTTC	CASSPQGVGYTF
.	TRBV7-9	once	TRBJ1-4	TGTGCCAGCAGCGTTAGTGGGAGAGGGACTAATGAAAAACTGTTTTTT	CASSVSGRGTNEKLFF
TRBD2	TRBV6-5	.	TRBJ2-1	TGTGCCAGCAGTTACTCAGGACTAGCGGGGGTGAATGAGCAGTTCTTC	CASSYSGLAGVNEQFF
.	TRBV10-2	few	TRBJ2-7	TGCGCCAGCCATCCGGGAGTTTCCTACGAGCAGTACTTC	CASHPGVSYEQYF
.	TRBV2	once	TRBJ1-5	TGTGCCAGCAGTGTGTCAGAGAGCAATCAGCCCCAGCATTTT	CASSVSESNQPQHF
.	TRBV4-1	few	TRBJ1-1	TGCGCCAGCAGCCAAGATAGTGTTCCACCAGAAGCTTTCTTT	CASSQDSVPPEAFF
.	TRBV29-1	.	TRBJ1-3	TGCAGCGTTGCTACTCAGCCTGGAAACACCATATATTTT	CSVATQPGNTIYF
.	TRBV2	once	TRBJ1-3	TGTGCCAGCAGGACGGTCCTCTATGGAAACACCATATATTTT	CASRTVLYGNTIYF
.	TRBV5-4	few	TRBJ2-1	TGTGCCAGCGAAGCGGAGGAGCGCTACAATGAGCAGTTCTTC	CASEAEERYNEQFF
TRBD2	TRBV7-9	.	TRBJ2-3	TGTGCCAGCAGCTCAACCCTGATAATTAGCGGGTCACGCACAGATACGCAGTATTTT	CASSSTLIISGSRTDTQYF
.	TRBV6-6	.	TRBJ2-3	TGTGCCAGCAGTTACTCAGGGCAGGGGAGAACAGATACGCAGTATTTT	CASSYSGQGRTDTQYF
.	TRBV5-1	.	TRBJ2-3	TGCGCCAGCAGCTTGCTACAGCCTATAACAGATACGCAGTATTTT	CASSLLQPITDTQYF